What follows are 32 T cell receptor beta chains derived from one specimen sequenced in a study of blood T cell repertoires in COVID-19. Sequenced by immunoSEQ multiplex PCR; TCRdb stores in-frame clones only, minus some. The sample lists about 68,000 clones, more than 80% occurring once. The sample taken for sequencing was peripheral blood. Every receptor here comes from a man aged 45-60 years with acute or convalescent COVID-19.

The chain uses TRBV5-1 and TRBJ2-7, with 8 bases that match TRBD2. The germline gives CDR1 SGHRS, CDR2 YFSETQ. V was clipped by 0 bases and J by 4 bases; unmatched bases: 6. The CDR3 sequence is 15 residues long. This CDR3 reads CASSLASGSMYEQYF. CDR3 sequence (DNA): TGCGCCAGCAGCTTGGCGAGCGGGAGTATGTACGAGCAGTACTTC.

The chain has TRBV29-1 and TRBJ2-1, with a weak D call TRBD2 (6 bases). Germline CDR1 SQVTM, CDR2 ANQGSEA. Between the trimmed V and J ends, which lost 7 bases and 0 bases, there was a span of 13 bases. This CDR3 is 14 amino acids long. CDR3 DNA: TGCAGCGGACGGGCCGGGAGCTCCTACAATGAGCAGTTCTTC. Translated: CSGRAGSSYNEQFF.

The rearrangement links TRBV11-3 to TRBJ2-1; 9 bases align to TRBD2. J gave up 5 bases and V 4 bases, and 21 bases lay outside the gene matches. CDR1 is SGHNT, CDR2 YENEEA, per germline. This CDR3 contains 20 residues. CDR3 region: CASSSYGTSLYGQSDNEQFF. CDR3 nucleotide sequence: TGTGCCAGCAGCTCCTACGGGACTAGCCTCTATGGGCAGTCGGACAATGAGCAGTTCTTC.

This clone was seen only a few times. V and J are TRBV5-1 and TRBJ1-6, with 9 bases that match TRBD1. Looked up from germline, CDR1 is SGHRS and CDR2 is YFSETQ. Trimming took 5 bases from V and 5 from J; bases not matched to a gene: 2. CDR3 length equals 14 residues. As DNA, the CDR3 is TGCGCCAGCAGTCGGACAGGGGATAATTCACCCCTCCACTTT. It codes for CASSRTGDNSPLHF.

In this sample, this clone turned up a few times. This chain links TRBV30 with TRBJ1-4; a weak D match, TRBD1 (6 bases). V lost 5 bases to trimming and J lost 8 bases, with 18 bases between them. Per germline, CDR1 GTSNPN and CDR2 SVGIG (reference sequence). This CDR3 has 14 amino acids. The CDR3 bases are TGTGCCTGGCGAACTAGGGGGTTCCGAGAAAAACTGTTTTTT. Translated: CAWRTRGFREKLFF.

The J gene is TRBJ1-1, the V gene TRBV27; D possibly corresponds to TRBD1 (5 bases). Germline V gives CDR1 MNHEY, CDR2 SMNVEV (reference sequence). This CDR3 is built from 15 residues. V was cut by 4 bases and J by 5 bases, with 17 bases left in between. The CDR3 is CASSSRGAGRTEAFF. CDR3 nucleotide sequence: TGTGCCAGCAGTTCCCGCGGGGCCGGTCGGACTGAAGCTTTCTTT.

CDR3 protein: CASSLSRTGGETQYF. In DNA form, the CDR3 reads TGTGCCAGCAGCCTCTCCAGGACAGGGGGAGAGACCCAGTACTTC. The chain links TRBV11-2 to TRBJ2-5, with 10 bases lining up with TRBD1. The germline V gene has CDR1 SGHAT and CDR2 FQNNGV. With V trimmed by 5 bases and J by 4 bases, 7 bases remained unmatched. This CDR3 spans 15 amino acids.

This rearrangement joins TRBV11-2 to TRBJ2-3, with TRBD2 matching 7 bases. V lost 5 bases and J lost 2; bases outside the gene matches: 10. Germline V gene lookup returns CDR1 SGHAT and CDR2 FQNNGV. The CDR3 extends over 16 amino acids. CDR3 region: CASSPLGGTPTDTQYF. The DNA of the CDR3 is TGTGCCAGCAGCCCACTCGGGGGGACTCCCACAGATACGCAGTATTTT.

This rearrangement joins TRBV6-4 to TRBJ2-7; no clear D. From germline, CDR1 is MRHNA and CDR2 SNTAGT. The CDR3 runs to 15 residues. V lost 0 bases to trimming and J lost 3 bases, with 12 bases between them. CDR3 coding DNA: TGTGCCAGCAGTGACTCGACTCCTCTATACTACGAGCAGTACTTC. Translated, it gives CASSDSTPLYYEQYF.

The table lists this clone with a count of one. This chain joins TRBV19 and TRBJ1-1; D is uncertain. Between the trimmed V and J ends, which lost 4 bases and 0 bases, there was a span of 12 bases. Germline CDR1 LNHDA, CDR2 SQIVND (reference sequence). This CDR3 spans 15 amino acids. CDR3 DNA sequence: TGTGCCAGTAGTACAGGAACTTCTATGAACACTGAAGCTTTCTTT. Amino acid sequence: CASSTGTSMNTEAFF.

CDR3 coding DNA: TGTGCCAGCAGTTTACCCTCACAGGGAGGCAATCAGCCCCAGCATTTT. It translates to CASSLPSQGGNQPQHF. J is TRBJ1-5 and V is TRBV28, with a weak D call TRBD1 (6 bases). With 2 bases removed from V and 2 bases from J, the gap between germline ends came to 13 bases. Germline CDR1 is MDHEN and CDR2 is SYDVKM. The CDR3 has 16 amino acids.

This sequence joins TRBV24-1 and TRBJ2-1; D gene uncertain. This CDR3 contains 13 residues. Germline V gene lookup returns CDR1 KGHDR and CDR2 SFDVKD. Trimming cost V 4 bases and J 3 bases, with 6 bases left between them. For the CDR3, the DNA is TGTGCCACCAGTGACTCTAGCTACAATGAGCAGTTCTTC. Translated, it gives CATSDSSYNEQFF.

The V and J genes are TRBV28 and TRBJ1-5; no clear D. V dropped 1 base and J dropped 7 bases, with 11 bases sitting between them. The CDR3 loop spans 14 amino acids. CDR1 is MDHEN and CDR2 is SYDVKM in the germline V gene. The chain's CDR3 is CASSLSGANQPQHF. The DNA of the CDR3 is TGTGCCAGCAGTTTATCAGGTGCGAACCAGCCCCAGCATTTT.

CDR3 amino acids: CASSEGQGRNEQFF. The DNA for the CDR3 is TGTGCCAGCAGCGAAGGACAGGGAAGGAATGAGCAGTTCTTC. The chain carries TRBV5-8 and TRBJ2-1; 8 bases line up with TRBD1. CDR1 is SGHTS and CDR2 is YDEGEE in the germline V gene. CDR3 length equals 14 residues. The V and J ends lost 4 bases and 7 bases, in that order; junction bases with no gene match: 7. Full variable domain (remainder filled in from reference TRBV5-8 and TRBJ2-1): EAGVTQSPTHLIKTRGQQATLRCSPISGHTSVYWYQQALGLGLQFLLWYDEGEERNRGNFPPRFSGRQFPNYSSELNVNALELEDSALYLCASSEGQGRNEQFFGPGTRLTVL.

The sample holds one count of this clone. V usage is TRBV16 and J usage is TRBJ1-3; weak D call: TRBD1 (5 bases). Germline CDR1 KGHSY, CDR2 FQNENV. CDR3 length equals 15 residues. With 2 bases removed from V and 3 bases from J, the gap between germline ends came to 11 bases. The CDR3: CASSQISTGGNTIYF. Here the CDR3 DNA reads TGTGCCAGCAGCCAAATCAGCACAGGTGGAAACACCATATATTTT.

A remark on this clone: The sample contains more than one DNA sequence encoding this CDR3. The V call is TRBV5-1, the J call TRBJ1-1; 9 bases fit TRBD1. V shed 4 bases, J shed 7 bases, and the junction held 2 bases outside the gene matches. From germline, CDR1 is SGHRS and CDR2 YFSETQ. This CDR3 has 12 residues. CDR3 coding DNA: TGCGCCAGCAGCCTGGACAGGGGTGAAGCTTTCTTT. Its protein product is CASSLDRGEAFF.

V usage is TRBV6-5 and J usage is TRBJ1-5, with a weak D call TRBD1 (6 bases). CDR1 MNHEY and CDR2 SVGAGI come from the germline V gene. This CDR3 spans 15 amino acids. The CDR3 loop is CGTREDSRSNQPQHF. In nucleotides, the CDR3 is TGTGGCACCAGGGAGGACAGTAGAAGCAATCAGCCCCAGCATTTT.

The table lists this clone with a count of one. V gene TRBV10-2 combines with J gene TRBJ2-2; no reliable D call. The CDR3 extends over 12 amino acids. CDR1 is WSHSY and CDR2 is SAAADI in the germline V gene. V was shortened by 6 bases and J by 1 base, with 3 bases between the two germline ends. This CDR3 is CASSWNTGELFF. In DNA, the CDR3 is TGCGCCAGCAGCTGGAACACCGGGGAGCTGTTTTTT.

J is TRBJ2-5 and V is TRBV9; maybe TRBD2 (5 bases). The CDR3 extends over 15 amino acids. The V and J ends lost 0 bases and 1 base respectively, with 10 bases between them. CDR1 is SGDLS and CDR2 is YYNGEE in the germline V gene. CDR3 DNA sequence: TGTGCCAGCAGCGTAGAAATAGCGACCCAAGAGACCCAGTACTTC. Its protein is CASSVEIATQETQYF.

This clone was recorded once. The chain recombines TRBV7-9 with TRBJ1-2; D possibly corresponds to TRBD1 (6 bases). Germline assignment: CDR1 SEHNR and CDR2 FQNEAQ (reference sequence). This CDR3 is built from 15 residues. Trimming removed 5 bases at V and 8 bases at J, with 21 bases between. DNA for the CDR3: TGTGCCAGCAGCCCCCAGGACAGAACCACGGGAGGCTACACCTTC. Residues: CASSPQDRTTGGYTF.

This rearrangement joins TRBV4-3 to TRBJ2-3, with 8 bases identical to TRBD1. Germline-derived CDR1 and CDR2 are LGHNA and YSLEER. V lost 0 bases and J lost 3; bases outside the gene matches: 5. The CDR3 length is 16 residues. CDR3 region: CASSQENRQGTDTQYF. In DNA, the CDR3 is TGCGCCAGCAGCCAAGAGAATCGACAGGGGACAGATACGCAGTATTTT.

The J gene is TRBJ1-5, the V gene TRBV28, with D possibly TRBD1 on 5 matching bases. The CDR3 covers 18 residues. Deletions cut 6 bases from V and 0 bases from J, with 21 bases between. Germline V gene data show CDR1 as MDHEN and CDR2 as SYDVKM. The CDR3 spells CASSRPRGGEDSNQPQHF. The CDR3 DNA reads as TGTGCCAGCAGCCGGCCCCGGGGGGGGGAAGATAGCAATCAGCCCCAGCATTTT.

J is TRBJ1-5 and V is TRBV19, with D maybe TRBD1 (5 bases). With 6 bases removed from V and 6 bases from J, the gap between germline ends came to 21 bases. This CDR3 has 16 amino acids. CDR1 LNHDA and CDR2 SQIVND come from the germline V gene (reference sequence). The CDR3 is CASRARAYTGGQPQHF. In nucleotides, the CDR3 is TGTGCCAGTAGGGCGCGGGCCTACACGGGGGGTCAGCCCCAGCATTTT.

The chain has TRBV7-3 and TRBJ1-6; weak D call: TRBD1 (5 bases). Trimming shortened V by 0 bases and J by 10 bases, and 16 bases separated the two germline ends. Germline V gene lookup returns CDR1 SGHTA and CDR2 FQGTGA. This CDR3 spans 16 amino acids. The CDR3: CASSLTEQGIGSPLHF. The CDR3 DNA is TGTGCCAGCAGCTTAACGGAGCAGGGTATAGGCTCACCCCTCCACTTT.

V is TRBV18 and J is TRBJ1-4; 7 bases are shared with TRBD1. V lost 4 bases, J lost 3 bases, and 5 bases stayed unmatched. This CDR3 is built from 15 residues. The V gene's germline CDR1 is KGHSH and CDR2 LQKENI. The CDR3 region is CASSLNRGPNEKLFF. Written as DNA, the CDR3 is TGTGCCAGCTCACTAAACAGGGGACCTAATGAAAAACTGTTTTTT.

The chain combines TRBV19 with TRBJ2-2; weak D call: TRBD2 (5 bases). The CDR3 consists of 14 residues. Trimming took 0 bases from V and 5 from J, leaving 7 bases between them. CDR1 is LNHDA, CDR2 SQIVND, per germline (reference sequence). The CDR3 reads CASSIDPGTGELFF. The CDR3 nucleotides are TGTGCCAGTAGTATAGATCCGGGGACCGGGGAGCTGTTTTTT.

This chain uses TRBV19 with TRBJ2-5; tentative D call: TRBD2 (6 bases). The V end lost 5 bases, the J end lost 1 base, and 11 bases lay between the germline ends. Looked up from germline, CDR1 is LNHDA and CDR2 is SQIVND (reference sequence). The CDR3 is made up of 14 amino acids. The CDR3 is CASSSSVFQETQYF. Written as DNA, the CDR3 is TGTGCCAGTAGTTCTAGCGTTTTCCAAGAGACCCAGTACTTC. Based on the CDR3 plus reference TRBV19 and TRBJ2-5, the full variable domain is DGGITQSPKYLFRKEGQNVTLSCEQNLNHDAMYWYRQDPGQGLRLIYYSQIVNDFQKGDIAEGYSVSREKKESFPLTVTSAQKNPTAFYLCASSSSVFQETQYFGPGTRLLVL.

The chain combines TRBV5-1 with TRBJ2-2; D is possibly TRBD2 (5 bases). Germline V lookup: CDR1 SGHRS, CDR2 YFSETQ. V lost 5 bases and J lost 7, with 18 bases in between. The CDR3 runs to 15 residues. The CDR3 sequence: CASRATAPEVGELFF. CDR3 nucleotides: TGCGCCAGCAGGGCTACCGCTCCGGAGGTCGGGGAGCTGTTTTTT.

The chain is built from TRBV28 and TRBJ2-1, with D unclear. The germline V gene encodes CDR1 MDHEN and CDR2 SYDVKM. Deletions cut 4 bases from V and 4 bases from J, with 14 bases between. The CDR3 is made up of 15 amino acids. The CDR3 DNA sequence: TGTGCCAGCAGTTCGGAATCTTTCGGGTACAATGAGCAGTTCTTC. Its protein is CASSSESFGYNEQFF.

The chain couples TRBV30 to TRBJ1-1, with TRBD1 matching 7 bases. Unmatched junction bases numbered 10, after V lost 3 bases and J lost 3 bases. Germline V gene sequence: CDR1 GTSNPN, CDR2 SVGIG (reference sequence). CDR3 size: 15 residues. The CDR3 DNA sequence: TGTGCCTGGAGGGGGCTACAGGGGATGTACACTGAAGCTTTCTTT. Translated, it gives CAWRGLQGMYTEAFF.

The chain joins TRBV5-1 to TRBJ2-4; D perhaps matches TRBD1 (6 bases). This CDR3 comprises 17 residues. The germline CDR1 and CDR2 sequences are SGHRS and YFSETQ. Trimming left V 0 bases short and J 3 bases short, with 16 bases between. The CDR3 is CASSLVVTGISKNIQYF. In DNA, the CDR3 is TGCGCCAGCAGCTTGGTGGTCACAGGGATTAGCAAAAACATTCAGTACTTC.

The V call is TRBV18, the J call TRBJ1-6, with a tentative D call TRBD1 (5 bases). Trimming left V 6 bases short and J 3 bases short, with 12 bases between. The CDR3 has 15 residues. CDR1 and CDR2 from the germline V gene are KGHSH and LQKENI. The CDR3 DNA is TGTGCCAGCTCCGGGGGGTATGACTATAATTCACCCCTCCACTTT. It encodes CASSGGYDYNSPLHF.